This TCR beta chain comes out of a study of cytomegalovirus exposure and HLA in healthy donors. Regarding the study as a whole: Reports described diagnosis of cytomegalovirus status by the classifier as highly specific and sensitive. As immune exposure information, only CMV serostatus was available.

The CDR3 is 13 amino acids. CDR1 and CDR2 from the germline V gene are SNHLY and FYNNEI. Trimming took 2 bases from V and 0 from J, leaving 4 bases between them. The PCR was carried out with 60 Vbeta primers and 13 Jbeta primers. Here immunoSEQ multiplex PCR was the method, and the copy in TCRdb shows in-frame clones only, minus some. Its table records about 82,000 clones. Points on this clone: Antigen: not known.

V usage is TRBV2 and J usage is TRBJ1-2; unclear D gene. The material sequenced was PBMCs. This sequence originates from a woman between 25 and 40 years old in good health and CMV-seronegative. The CDR3 is CASSETANYGYTF. The CDR3 DNA reads TGTGCCAGCAGTGAAACGGCTAACTATGGCTACACCTTC.